This T cell receptor (beta chain) was retrieved from a study of siplizumab effects on memory and regulatory T cells. Repertoires were generated with immunoSEQ multiplex PCR, while TCRdb's copy carries only in-frame clones and drops some. The sample yields fewer than 120,000 clones, about nine tenths seen once. This clone is a singleton in its sample. The sequence derives from a human donor in good health. Sequences were obtained from CD4+ T cells sorted from blood.

In nucleotides, the CDR3 is TGTGCCAGCTCACCATCGGGACAGTACTATGGCTACACCTTC. It codes for CASSPSGQYYGYTF. This chain links TRBV18 with TRBJ1-2; 7 bases line up with TRBD1. The CDR3 covers 14 residues. The V segment lost 2 bases and the J segment 3 bases; nucleotides outside the gene matches: 3. The germline gives CDR1 KGHSH, CDR2 LQKENI.